The source of this TCR beta chain is a study of blood T cell repertoires in COVID-19. The germline CDR1 and CDR2 sequences are SGHTA and FQGNSA. This CDR3 spans 15 amino acids. V gave up 4 bases and J gave up 1 base, with 11 bases separating them. Sequenced by immunoSEQ multiplex PCR; TCRdb stores in-frame clones only, minus some. The table shows some 220,000 clones, with about 80% occurring only once. The clonotype was recovered from a woman aged 55-69 years with acute or convalescent COVID-19. The sequenced material came from peripheral blood. The gene calls are TRBV7-2 and TRBJ1-5, with D perhaps TRBD1 (6 bases). The CDR3 sequence is CASSSTRGSNQPQHF. The CDR3 nucleotides are TGTGCCAGCAGCTCTACTAGGGGGAGCAATCAGCCCCAGCATTTT.